A single sample is the source of the 14 T cell receptor beta chains below, sequenced in a study of CXCR3-negative and CXCR3-positive naive CD8 T cells. Study conclusions and caveats: More hydrophobic TRB CDR3s were found in CXCR3-positive naive cells than in CXCR3-negative naive cells.

The antigens these receptors bind are not known. Through 5' RACE with UMI labels, the TRB cDNA libraries were prepared. TCRdb re-analyzed the 5' RACE reads; it lists each CDR3 protein once, without DNA. The sample's table shows over 70,000 distinct CDR3 sequences. Sequencing was done on a sample of naive CXCR3+ CD8+ T cells from blood. The subset was: CD45RO-CCR7+CD27+CD95- naive CD8+ T cells expressing CXCR3 (TNR3+). The receptor set was obtained from a human donor in good health. Some clones in this sample may be carry-over from other donors' samples.

This chain connects TRBV10-3 to TRBJ1-6; TCRdb lists TRBD1, though no DNA is available to test this call. The V gene's germline CDR1 is ENHRY and CDR2 SYGVKD. The CDR3 runs 15 residues. The CDR3: CAIRRDTTYNSPLHF.

The chain joins TRBV7-9 to TRBJ2-1; TCRdb returns TRBD2, unconfirmable since there is no DNA. The germline V gene encodes CDR1 SEHNR and CDR2 FQNEAQ (reference sequence). CDR3 length: 17 amino acids. The CDR3 loop is CASSPSLTRNPYNEQFF.

The chain links TRBV20-1 to TRBJ2-7; TCRdb lists TRBD1, though no DNA is available to test this call. This CDR3 is 15 amino acids long. Germline V gene sequence: CDR1 DFQATT, CDR2 SNEGSKA (reference sequence). The chain's CDR3 is CSARPRTGYSYEQYF.

The chain couples TRBV6-2 or TRBV6-3 to TRBJ1-1. Germline-derived CDR1 and CDR2 are MNHEY and SVGEGT. The CDR3 contains 11 residues. CDR3 sequence reads: CASSLGTEAFF.

The chain is built from TRBV27 and TRBJ2-7; TCRdb indicates TRBD2, and absent DNA this call remains unverified. Germline V lookup: CDR1 MNHEY, CDR2 SMNVEV (reference sequence). CDR3 length equals 15 residues. Here the CDR3 reads CASKFGALGRYEQYF.

The chain combines TRBV29-1 with TRBJ2-1; TCRdb designates TRBD1, a call that cannot be tested without DNA. CDR1 SQVTM and CDR2 ANQGSEA come from the germline V gene. The length of the CDR3 is 16 residues. The CDR3 is CSVEGRGQGQRNEQFF.

This chain links TRBV12-3 or TRBV12-4 with TRBJ2-1; with no DNA, the TCRdb D assignment of TRBD1 cannot be verified. The CDR3 length is 15 residues. This CDR3 is CASTRTGGPSNEQFF.

This sequence joins TRBV29-1 and TRBJ2-1; TCRdb's D call of TRBD1 is untestable without DNA. CDR3 length: 18 amino acids. CDR1 and CDR2 (germline): SQVTM, ANQGSEA. CDR3 in amino acids: CSVEDLPETGVSYNEQFF.

The chain joins TRBV27 to TRBJ2-1; absent DNA, TCRdb's TRBD1 call cannot be checked. Germline lookup yields CDR1 MNHEY and CDR2 SMNVEV (reference sequence). The CDR3 totals 14 residues. This chain's CDR3 is CATQGQGVFNEQFF.

The chain is built from TRBV7-9 and TRBJ2-1; no DNA is available, so the TRBD1 call from TCRdb remains unchecked. CDR1 and CDR2 (germline): SEHNR, FQNEAQ (reference sequence). CDR3 length equals 14 residues. CDR3 in amino acids: CASSRQGARDEQFF.

The chain recombines TRBV28 with TRBJ2-1. CDR1 and CDR2 (germline): MDHEN, SYDVKM. The CDR3 is 13 residues long. The CDR3 protein is CASSFPSYNEQFF. Supplemented by reference TRBV28 and TRBJ2-1, the full variable domain reads DVKVTQSSRYLVKRTGEKVFLECVQDMDHENMFWYRQDPGLGLRLIYFSYDVKMKEKGDIPEGYSVSREKKERFSLILESASTNQTSMYLCASSFPSYNEQFFGPGTRLTVL.

V is TRBV7-9 and J is TRBJ2-1. The CDR3 contains 13 residues. Germline V gives CDR1 SEHNR, CDR2 FQNEAQ (reference sequence). CDR3 protein: CASSTSRNNEQFF.

This chain uses TRBV9 with TRBJ1-2. The CDR3 contains 13 residues. The germline V gene has CDR1 SGDLS and CDR2 YYNGEE. Here the CDR3 reads CASSVGRNYGYTF. Full variable domain (remainder filled in from reference TRBV9 and TRBJ1-2): DSGVTQTPKHLITATGQRVTLRCSPRSGDLSVYWYQQSLDQGLQFLIQYYNGEERAKGNILERFSAQQFPDLHSELNLSSLELGDSALYFCASSVGRNYGYTFGSGTRLTVV.

This chain joins TRBV28 and TRBJ2-1. The CDR3 spans 16 residues. CDR1 is MDHEN, CDR2 SYDVKM, per germline. The CDR3 sequence: CASSLLVQSSYNEQFF.